Following are 13 T cell receptor beta chains from one sample sequenced in a study of T cell repertoires in MIS-A myocarditis. Assay used: immunoSEQ multiplex PCR; TCRdb lists only in-frame clones, some missing. The sample lists 11,000 or so clones, roughly four fifths occurring once. Sequenced material: right ventricle heart tissue obtained at autopsy. The receptors originated from a man aged 18 to 30 with fulminant myocarditis from multisystem inflammatory syndrome in adults (MIS-A) after COVID-19.

V gene TRBV6-5 combines with J gene TRBJ1-1, with 7 nucleotides matching TRBD1. The CDR3 is made up of 14 amino acids. After removal of 6 bases from V and 0 bases from J, the junction contained 4 bases not matched to a gene. The germline gives CDR1 MNHEY, CDR2 SVGAGI. The CDR3: CASRPGQLNTEAFF. As DNA, the CDR3 is TGTGCCAGCAGGCCGGGACAGTTGAACACTGAAGCTTTCTTT.

The J gene is TRBJ2-3, the V gene TRBV6-2 or TRBV6-3, with D hard to call. Germline V lookup: CDR1 MNHEY, CDR2 SVGEGT. The CDR3 is made up of 13 amino acids. V was cut by 4 bases and J by 6 bases, with 11 bases left in between. The CDR3: CASSSTHVDTQYF. As DNA, the CDR3 is TGTGCCAGCAGTTCTACGCATGTGGATACGCAGTATTTT.

The J gene is TRBJ2-3, the V gene TRBV29-1; tentatively, D is TRBD1 (7 bases). The ends were cut back, 6 bases at V and 6 bases at J, with 19 bases in the middle. The CDR3 length is 14 residues. The germline gives CDR1 SQVTM, CDR2 ANQGSEA. The CDR3 nucleotides are TGCAGCGTCCGTCCAGGGGGAGGCGTGGATACGCAGTATTTT. This encodes CSVRPGGGVDTQYF.

J is TRBJ2-7 and V is TRBV6-5; D perhaps matches TRBD2 (5 bases). Germline V gene sequence: CDR1 MNHEY, CDR2 SVGAGI. The V gene lost 8 bases and the J gene lost 4 bases, with 15 bases spanning the gap. This CDR3 is built from 13 residues. CDR3 residues: CASSASDWYEQYF. The CDR3 bases are TGTGCCAGCTCCGCTTCGGACTGGTACGAGCAGTACTTC.

The DNA of the CDR3 is TGTGCCTGGAGTGTAAAAGGTTCCTGGGGCTACACCTTC. It yields the protein CAWSVKGSWGYTF. This rearrangement joins TRBV30 to TRBJ1-2; D gene unclear. The V end was cut by 0 bases, the J end by 8 bases, with 13 bases between. The CDR3 has 13 amino acids. The germline gives CDR1 GTSNPN, CDR2 SVGIG (reference sequence).

The chain carries TRBV5-1 and TRBJ2-1, with 7 positions matching TRBD1. Germline CDR1 reads SGHRS; CDR2 reads YFSETQ. Unmatched junction bases numbered 0, after V lost 0 bases and J lost 3 bases. CDR3 length equals 14 residues. The CDR3 DNA is TGCGCCAGCAGCTTGGGACAGGGCTACAATGAGCAGTTCTTC. Residues: CASSLGQGYNEQFF. The full variable domain, rest sourced from reference TRBV5-1 and TRBJ2-1, is KAGVTQTPRYLIKTRGQQVTLSCSPISGHRSVSWYQQTPGQGLQFLFEYFSETQRNKGNFPGRFSGRQFSNSRSEMNVSTLELGDSALYLCASSLGQGYNEQFFGPGTRLTVL.

This chain connects TRBV28 to TRBJ1-5; D is ambiguous. This CDR3 is built from 12 residues. Germline CDR1 MDHEN, CDR2 SYDVKM. V shed 5 bases and J shed 7 bases, with 9 bases lying between them. The CDR3 nucleotides read TGTGCCAGCAGTCCCTCCCCACAGCCCCAGCATTTT. This encodes CASSPSPQPQHF.

Notes on this clone: The sample has other DNA sequences that encode this CDR3 too. The V gene is TRBV20-1, the J gene TRBJ2-3, with 7 bases that match TRBD2. Germline V CDR1 and CDR2: DFQATT, SNEGSKA (reference sequence). This CDR3 region has 15 residues. V was clipped by 3 bases and J by 6 bases; unmatched bases: 12. CDR3 coding DNA: TGCAGTGCTAGTTTTCGGGCTAGCGGTGTGGATACGCAGTATTTT. Translated, it gives CSASFRASGVDTQYF.

This clone was detected a few times. The genes are TRBV6-6 and TRBJ1-6, with 8 bases identical to TRBD1. This CDR3 contains 13 residues. The germline V gene has CDR1 MNHNY and CDR2 SVGAGI (reference sequence). Trimming removed 2 bases from V and 10 bases from J; junction bases left unmatched: 1. CDR3 sequence (DNA): TGTGCCAGCAGTTACCCAGGGGGCTCACCCCTCCACTTT. Amino acid sequence: CASSYPGGSPLHF.

V and J are TRBV24-1 and TRBJ1-5; D perhaps matches TRBD1 (5 bases). V shed 8 bases and J shed 3 bases, with 13 bases lying between them. From germline, CDR1 is KGHDR and CDR2 SFDVKD. This CDR3 has 14 amino acids. The CDR3, as DNA: TGTGCCACCATGGGGCCAGGGTTCAATCAGCCCCAGCATTTT. It translates to CATMGPGFNQPQHF.

This chain links TRBV4-2 with TRBJ1-1; 11 nucleotides line up with TRBD1. Germline values: CDR1 LGHNA, CDR2 YNFKEQ. The CDR3 has 15 residues. J was trimmed by 4 bases and V by 1 base; bases with no gene match: 2. This chain's CDR3 is CASSQVDRGPTEAFF. The CDR3 DNA sequence: TGTGCCAGCAGCCAAGTGGACAGGGGGCCCACTGAAGCTTTCTTT.

This clone was detected only a few times. The chain links TRBV29-1 to TRBJ2-2; 10 nucleotides match TRBD1. V gave up 4 bases and J gave up 6 bases; unmatched junction bases: 5. This CDR3 comprises 14 residues. From germline, CDR1 is SQVTM and CDR2 ANQGSEA. The CDR3 here is CSVVRDRGPGELFF. The DNA of the CDR3 is TGCAGCGTTGTTAGGGACAGGGGCCCCGGGGAGCTGTTTTTT.

In its sample, this clone was seen once. V and J are TRBV6-5 and TRBJ2-4; D is possibly TRBD1 (5 bases). The CDR3 sequence is 15 residues long. The V end lost 5 bases, the J end lost 0 bases, and 11 bases lay between the germline ends. CDR1 is MNHEY and CDR2 is SVGAGI in the germline V gene. The DNA of the CDR3 is TGTGCCAGCAGTCCCGACAGCCTAGCCAAAAACATTCAGTACTTC. Its protein product is CASSPDSLAKNIQYF.